These 32 T cell receptor beta chains came from one sample sequenced in a study of blood T cell repertoires in COVID-19. Assay: immunoSEQ multiplex PCR; the TCRdb copy retains only in-frame clones and omits some. The sample holds about 140,000 clones, over 75% seen once. The specimen sequenced was PBMCs or T cells enriched from blood (not recorded which). The origin of the receptors is a woman in her forties or fifties who had recovered from COVID-19.

This clone was counted a few times. The rearrangement uses TRBV10-3 and TRBJ2-7; D is uncertain. CDR1 is ENHRY and CDR2 is SYGVKD in the germline V gene. V dropped 4 bases and J dropped 0 bases, with 13 bases sitting between them. The CDR3 is made up of 15 amino acids. CDR3 in DNA: TGTGCCATCAGTGTAAGGTCTACAGACTCCTACGAGCAGTACTTC. Its protein is CAISVRSTDSYEQYF.

The rearrangement joins TRBV10-2 to TRBJ1-6; possibly TRBD1 for D (5 bases). The CDR3 consists of 15 residues. V was shortened by 11 bases and J by 5 bases, with 19 bases between the two germline ends. CDR1 and CDR2 from the germline V gene are WSHSY and SAAADI. The CDR3 sequence is CASRSGQSNNSPLHF. The CDR3, as DNA: TGCGCCTCCAGATCAGGGCAGAGCAATAATTCACCCCTCCACTTT.

This clone was counted a few times. The chain recombines TRBV6-5 with TRBJ1-6, with 8 bases aligning to TRBD1. Germline V gene data show CDR1 as MNHEY and CDR2 as SVGAGI. The CDR3 has 16 residues. V was clipped by 2 bases and J by 7 bases; unmatched bases: 7. The CDR3: CASSYGDRRQNSPLHF. CDR3 in DNA: TGTGCCAGCAGTTACGGGGACAGGCGGCAGAATTCACCCCTCCACTTT.

The chain carries TRBV19 and TRBJ1-5, with 10 bases lining up with TRBD1. Germline values: CDR1 LNHDA, CDR2 SQIVND (reference sequence). The V and J ends lost 3 bases and 6 bases, in that order; junction bases with no gene match: 11. The CDR3 runs 17 residues. The CDR3 bases are TGTGCCAGTAGTATCGGGTTTGAGGGACAGGGGTTTCAGCCCCAGCATTTT. It codes for CASSIGFEGQGFQPQHF.

V and J are TRBV12-5 and TRBJ2-5; D ambiguous. V gave up 5 bases and J gave up 5 bases, with 9 bases separating them. The length of the CDR3 is 12 residues. Per germline, CDR1 LGHNT and CDR2 FRNRAP. The CDR3 sequence: CASGPQRETQYF. The CDR3 DNA follows: TGTGCTAGTGGTCCCCAGAGGGAGACCCAGTACTTC.

This clone was recorded only once. V gene TRBV6-5 combines with J gene TRBJ2-7, with D perhaps matching TRBD1 (6 bases). The CDR3 spans 12 residues. The germline gives CDR1 MNHEY, CDR2 SVGAGI. V gave up 4 bases and J gave up 7 bases, with 11 bases separating them. CDR3 residues: CASSFRGSEQYF. CDR3 DNA sequence: TGTGCCAGCAGTTTCAGGGGAAGTGAGCAGTACTTC.

The chain uses TRBV6-5 and TRBJ1-1; 7 bases align to TRBD1. The V and J ends lost 4 bases and 5 bases, in that order; junction bases with no gene match: 10. CDR1 and CDR2 (germline): MNHEY, SVGAGI. The length of the CDR3 is 15 residues. CDR3 nucleotide sequence: TGTGCCAGCAGTTCCTTCCAGGGGGTAGGAACTGAAGCTTTCTTT. The encoded protein is CASSSFQGVGTEAFF.

The V gene is TRBV6-9, the J gene TRBJ1-2; D remains unclear. Trimming took off 3 bases at V and 6 bases at J, with 8 bases between the two ends. The CDR3 has 12 residues. Germline CDR1 MNHGY, CDR2 SVAAGI. CDR3: CASSYLRDGYTF. CDR3 DNA: TGTGCCAGCAGTTACCTCCGAGATGGCTACACCTTC.

The chain has TRBV9 and TRBJ1-2, with TRBD1 identical over 7 bases. After removal of 3 bases from V and 1 base from J, the junction contained 6 bases not matched to a gene. CDR1 and CDR2 from the germline V gene are SGDLS and YYNGEE. The length of the CDR3 is 15 residues. For the CDR3, the DNA is TGTGCCAGCAGCGCGGGGGGGGACAGTAACTATGGCTACACCTTC. Protein sequence: CASSAGGDSNYGYTF.

This chain connects TRBV6-5 to TRBJ2-1; TRBD1 aligns across 9 bases. The J segment lost 3 bases and the V segment lost 1 base, leaving 4 bases of the junction unmatched. CDR1 and CDR2 from the germline V gene are MNHEY and SVGAGI. The CDR3 covers 16 residues. CDR3 in amino acids: CASSYWGTGSYNEQFF. For the CDR3, the DNA is TGTGCCAGCAGTTACTGGGGGACAGGGAGCTACAATGAGCAGTTCTTC.

The rearrangement joins TRBV4-2 to TRBJ2-1; 9 positions match TRBD2. There are 15 residues in the CDR3. J gave up 10 bases and V 3 bases, and 10 bases lay outside the gene matches. Germline CDR1 LGHNA, CDR2 YNFKEQ. The CDR3 DNA reads as TGTGCCAGCAGCCAGGGGCTAGCGGGGTTGCGGGAGCAGTTCTTC. Translating it yields CASSQGLAGLREQFF.

CDR3 protein: CASSSELGLVSSPLHF. CDR3 nucleotide sequence: TGTGCCAGCAGCTCCGAACTTGGTTTGGTTAGTTCACCCCTCCACTTT. The genes are TRBV7-2 and TRBJ1-6; D is uncertain. The V and J ends lost 4 bases and 9 bases respectively, with 19 bases between them. The CDR3 covers 16 residues. Germline V lookup: CDR1 SGHTA, CDR2 FQGNSA.

This clone was observed a handful of times. The chain joins TRBV11-2 to TRBJ2-1; 9 bases map to TRBD2. The CDR3 runs 17 residues. Trimming cost V 1 base and J 4 bases; bases outside gene matches: 8. CDR1 is SGHAT, CDR2 FQNNGV, per germline. CDR3 region: CASSLGGSGSSYNEQFF. In DNA, the CDR3 is TGTGCCAGCAGCTTAGGAGGTAGCGGGAGTTCGTACAATGAGCAGTTCTTC.

J is TRBJ2-7 and V is TRBV28; D is perhaps TRBD2 (6 bases). The V end lost 3 bases, the J end lost 8 bases, and 14 bases lay between the germline ends. The germline gives CDR1 MDHEN, CDR2 SYDVKM. The CDR3 is 13 residues long. CDR3 bases: TGTGCCAGCAGTTTTGTAGGCGGGGAGCAGCAGTACTTC. It encodes CASSFVGGEQQYF.

This chain links TRBV5-6 with TRBJ1-2; possible D gene TRBD1, 6 bases. The CDR3 spans 14 residues. V lost 3 bases and J lost 6, with 15 bases in between. The V gene's germline CDR1 is SGHDT and CDR2 YYEEEE. CDR3 protein: CASSWGRGANGYTF. The CDR3 nucleotides are TGTGCCAGCAGCTGGGGCCGGGGGGCGAATGGCTACACCTTC.

This clone occurred once. This chain connects TRBV2 to TRBJ2-1; 9 bases map to TRBD2. The CDR3 spans 13 residues. V was clipped by 4 bases and J by 9 bases; unmatched bases: 4. Germline CDR1 SNHLY, CDR2 FYNNEI. The CDR3 coding sequence is TGTGCCAGCAGTGGGCTAGCGGGGTCTGAGCAGTTCTTC. It translates to CASSGLAGSEQFF.

This CDR3 reads CASSLTDRGLGNTIYF. CDR3 sequence (DNA): TGCGCCAGCAGCTTGACCGACAGGGGCCTTGGAAACACCATATATTTT. This sequence joins TRBV5-1 and TRBJ1-3; 8 nucleotides match TRBD1. The CDR3 loop spans 16 amino acids. The V gene end was trimmed by 1 base and the J gene end by 3 bases; junction bases not matched to a gene: 6. CDR1 and CDR2 from the germline V gene are SGHRS and YFSETQ. Full variable domain (missing parts from reference TRBV5-1 and TRBJ1-3): KAGVTQTPRYLIKTRGQQVTLSCSPISGHRSVSWYQQTPGQGLQFLFEYFSETQRNKGNFPGRFSGRQFSNSRSEMNVSTLELGDSALYLCASSLTDRGLGNTIYFGEGSWLTVV.

V is TRBV3-1 (or the pseudogene TRBV3-2) and J is TRBJ1-4; D is ambiguous. Trimming took off 3 bases at V and 8 bases at J, with 13 bases between the two ends. The CDR3 consists of 14 residues. Germline V gene data show CDR1 as LGHDT and CDR2 as YNNKEL (reference sequence). DNA of the CDR3: TGTGCCAGCAGCCAGACATCCGGTGAGGAAAAACTGTTTTTT. Protein product: CASSQTSGEEKLFF.

The genes are TRBV6-5 and TRBJ2-7, with unresolved D. Per the germline V gene, CDR1 is MNHEY and CDR2 is SVGAGI. Trimming pared 0 bases from V and 3 bases from J, leaving 9 bases between. The CDR3 covers 14 residues. CDR3 sequence (DNA): TGTGCCAGCAGTTACTCGACTCAAAACTACGAGCAGTACTTC. Translation gives CASSYSTQNYEQYF.

V gene TRBV5-4 combines with J gene TRBJ2-5, with 9 bases fitting TRBD2. This CDR3 region has 15 residues. V dropped 3 bases and J dropped 5; count of bases not matched to a gene: 8. From germline, CDR1 is SGHNT and CDR2 YYREEE (reference sequence). CDR3 loop: CASSSGTSLTETQYF. In DNA, the CDR3 is TGTGCCAGCAGCTCCGGGACTAGCCTCACCGAGACCCAGTACTTC.

The chain employs TRBV18 and TRBJ2-3; D uncertain. The V end lost 2 bases, the J end lost 2 bases, and 5 bases lay between the germline ends. The CDR3 is 13 residues long. Per the germline V gene, CDR1 is KGHSH and CDR2 is LQKENI. The CDR3 is CASSPSFTDTQYF. The CDR3 DNA reads as TGTGCCAGCTCACCATCTTTCACAGATACGCAGTATTTT.

The chain recombines TRBV5-1 with TRBJ2-5; a possible D gene is TRBD1 (6 bases). This CDR3 is 13 amino acids long. V was clipped by 4 bases and J by 2 bases, with 9 bases between them. Germline-derived CDR1 and CDR2 are SGHRS and YFSETQ. The CDR3, as DNA: TGCGCCAGCAGCAGAACAGGGCAAGAGACCCAGTACTTC. Its translation: CASSRTGQETQYF. The complete variable domain, with remaining parts taken from reference TRBV5-1 and TRBJ2-5, reads KAGVTQTPRYLIKTRGQQVTLSCSPISGHRSVSWYQQTPGQGLQFLFEYFSETQRNKGNFPGRFSGRQFSNSRSEMNVSTLELGDSALYLCASSRTGQETQYFGPGTRLLVL.

This clone is a singleton in its sample. The genes are TRBV7-9 and TRBJ2-1; 9 bases agree with TRBD2. Per the germline V gene, CDR1 is SEHNR and CDR2 is FQNEAQ (reference sequence). The CDR3 spans 16 residues. The V segment lost 6 bases and the J segment 3 bases; nucleotides outside the gene matches: 9. CDR3 nucleotides: TGTGCCAGCAGACAGGGTAGCGGGGGTATCTACAATGAGCAGTTCTTC. It is translated as CASRQGSGGIYNEQFF.

This clone came up a few times. The chain is built from TRBV18 and TRBJ1-1; D call uncertain. Per germline, CDR1 KGHSH and CDR2 LQKENI. V was shortened by 10 bases and J by 3 bases, with 15 bases between the two germline ends. CDR3 size: 13 residues. The CDR3 loop is CATSSGWDTEAFF. CDR3 in DNA: TGTGCCACGTCCTCGGGGTGGGACACTGAAGCTTTCTTT.

CDR3 residues: CASSLQRGNNANYGYTF. The DNA of the CDR3 is TGTGCCAGCAGCCTTCAGAGAGGGAATAACGCTAACTATGGCTACACCTTC. The gene calls are TRBV4-2 and TRBJ1-2, with D hard to call. Trimming left V 4 bases short and J 0 bases short, with 18 bases between. The CDR3 has 17 residues. Germline V gives CDR1 LGHNA, CDR2 YNFKEQ.

The chain is built from TRBV27 and TRBJ1-6; no definite D call. The CDR3 totals 12 residues. In germline, CDR1 is MNHEY, CDR2 SMNVEV (reference sequence). Between the trimmed V and J ends, which lost 6 bases and 10 bases, there was a span of 10 bases. The CDR3 region has the DNA TGTGCCAGCAGCCGCGGGAGCTCACCCCTCCACTTT. Encoded protein: CASSRGSSPLHF.

The chain combines TRBV20-1 with TRBJ1-2; no reliable D call. Germline-derived CDR1 and CDR2 are DFQATT and SNEGSKA (reference sequence). This CDR3 spans 14 amino acids. V shed 7 bases and J shed 0 bases, with 15 bases lying between them. The CDR3 protein is CSVSSAGSNYGYTF. For the CDR3, the DNA is TGCAGTGTTAGTTCCGCAGGTTCTAACTATGGCTACACCTTC.

This clone appeared a single time. This rearrangement joins TRBV4-2 to TRBJ1-3; a possible D gene is TRBD1 (5 bases). V gave up 4 bases and J gave up 2 bases, with 12 bases separating them. From germline, CDR1 is LGHNA and CDR2 YNFKEQ. The CDR3 extends over 15 amino acids. The chain's CDR3 is CASSPGLDPGNTIYF. CDR3 nucleotides: TGTGCCAGCAGCCCGGGACTGGACCCTGGAAACACCATATATTTT.

This rearrangement joins TRBV14 to TRBJ1-2; no definite D call. CDR1 is SGHDN, CDR2 FVKESK, per germline. This CDR3 comprises 15 residues. V was pared by 0 bases and J by 0 bases, with 8 bases between. The CDR3 sequence is CASSQDLRANYGYTF. In DNA, the CDR3 is TGTGCCAGCAGCCAAGACCTACGGGCTAACTATGGCTACACCTTC.

In DNA, the CDR3 is TGTGCCAGCAACTATGCTGGGGGGGTTAATTCACCCCTCCACTTT. Protein product: CASNYAGGVNSPLHF. The chain has TRBV9 and TRBJ1-6; tentatively, D is TRBD1 (5 bases). Trimming stripped 6 bases from V and 6 bases from J, with 16 bases between. The germline gives CDR1 SGDLS, CDR2 YYNGEE. This CDR3 comprises 15 residues.

A note on this clone: Additional DNA sequences in this sample encode the identical CDR3. The chain uses TRBV28 and TRBJ2-7; 14 nucleotides line up with TRBD2. Trimming cost V 3 bases and J 4 bases; bases outside gene matches: 2. Germline loops: CDR1 MDHEN, CDR2 SYDVKM. There are 15 residues in the CDR3. The CDR3 DNA reads TGTGCCAGCAGTTTCGGGACTAGCGGGAGTTACGAGCAGTACTTC. Translated, it gives CASSFGTSGSYEQYF.

The rearrangement links TRBV27 to TRBJ2-3, with TRBD2 matching 7 bases. The V gene end was trimmed by 3 bases and the J gene end by 2 bases; junction bases not matched to a gene: 5. Germline assignment: CDR1 MNHEY and CDR2 SMNVEV (reference sequence). The CDR3 extends over 15 amino acids. The CDR3 region has the DNA TGTGCCAGCAGTTTGCTAGCGGCTCCCACAGATACGCAGTATTTT. This encodes CASSLLAAPTDTQYF.